Sequencing of this T cell receptor beta chain was carried out in a study of cytotoxic CD8 clonotypes in ibrutinib-treated CLL. TCRdb's table, derived via immunoSEQ multiplex PCR, lists solely in-frame clones and lacks some. This table holds some 200,000 clones, about two thirds found once. The sequence was obtained from a human donor with chronic lymphocytic leukemia. The sample here was PBMCs, taken after 24 months of ibrutinib treatment.

CDR3 sequence reads: CASSLRGTSYNEQFF. CDR3 sequence (DNA): TGTGCCAGCAGCCTCCGTGGAACGTCCTACAATGAGCAGTTCTTC. V gene TRBV14 combines with J gene TRBJ2-1; D is unclear. This CDR3 comprises 15 residues. Looked up from germline, CDR1 is SGHDN and CDR2 is FVKESK. Trimming left V 4 bases short and J 1 base short, with 11 bases between.